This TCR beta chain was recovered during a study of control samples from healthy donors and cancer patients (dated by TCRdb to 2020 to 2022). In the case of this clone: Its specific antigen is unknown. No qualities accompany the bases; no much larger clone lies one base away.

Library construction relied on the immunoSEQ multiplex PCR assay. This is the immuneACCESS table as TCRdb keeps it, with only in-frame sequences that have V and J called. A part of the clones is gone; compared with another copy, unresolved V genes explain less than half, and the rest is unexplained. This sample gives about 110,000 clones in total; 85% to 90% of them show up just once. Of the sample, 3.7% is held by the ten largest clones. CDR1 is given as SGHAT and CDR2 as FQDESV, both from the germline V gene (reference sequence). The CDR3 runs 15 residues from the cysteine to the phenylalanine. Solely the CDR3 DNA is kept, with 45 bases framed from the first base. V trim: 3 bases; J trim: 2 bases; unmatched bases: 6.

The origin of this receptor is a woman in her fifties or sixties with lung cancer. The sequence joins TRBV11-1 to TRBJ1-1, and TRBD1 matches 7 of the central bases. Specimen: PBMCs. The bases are TGTGCCAGCAGCTTGGAGGGACAGACAAACACTGAAGCTTTCTTT. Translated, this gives CASSLEGQTNTEAFF.